Listed here are 3 T cell receptor beta chains from one sample, sequenced in a study of blood T cell repertoires in COVID-19. Assay: immunoSEQ multiplex PCR; the TCRdb copy retains only in-frame clones and omits some. The table shows fewer than 350,000 clones, with roughly 93% occurring only once. The sample comprised PBMCs or T cells enriched from blood (not recorded which). The receptors shown here come from a woman in her forties with acute COVID-19.

This clone has more than one count but fewer than ten. The chain couples TRBV2 to TRBJ2-2; 8 nucleotides line up with TRBD2. The J segment lost 0 bases and the V segment lost 6 bases, leaving 6 bases of the junction unmatched. The CDR3 has 16 amino acids. The germline V gene encodes CDR1 SNHLY and CDR2 FYNNEI. CDR3 sequence reads: CASRLSGATNTGELFF. The CDR3 DNA reads TGTGCCAGCAGACTTAGCGGGGCTACGAACACCGGGGAGCTGTTTTTT.

The chain employs TRBV12-3 or TRBV12-4 and TRBJ1-2, with a tentative D call TRBD1 (5 bases). The CDR3 has 13 amino acids. V gave up 3 bases and J gave up 4 bases, with 9 bases separating them. The CDR3 spells CASSFRVTYGYTF. The CDR3 DNA reads TGTGCCAGCAGTTTCAGGGTAACCTATGGCTACACCTTC.

The genes are TRBV27 and TRBJ2-7; TRBD2 agrees at 7 bases. Germline CDR1 is MNHEY and CDR2 is SMNVEV (reference sequence). Unmatched junction bases numbered 10, after V lost 8 bases and J lost 6 bases. The CDR3 has 13 amino acids. The CDR3 DNA sequence: TGTGCCAGCGGGAGGGACCGAACGGGCGAGCAGTACTTC. Protein: CASGRDRTGEQYF.